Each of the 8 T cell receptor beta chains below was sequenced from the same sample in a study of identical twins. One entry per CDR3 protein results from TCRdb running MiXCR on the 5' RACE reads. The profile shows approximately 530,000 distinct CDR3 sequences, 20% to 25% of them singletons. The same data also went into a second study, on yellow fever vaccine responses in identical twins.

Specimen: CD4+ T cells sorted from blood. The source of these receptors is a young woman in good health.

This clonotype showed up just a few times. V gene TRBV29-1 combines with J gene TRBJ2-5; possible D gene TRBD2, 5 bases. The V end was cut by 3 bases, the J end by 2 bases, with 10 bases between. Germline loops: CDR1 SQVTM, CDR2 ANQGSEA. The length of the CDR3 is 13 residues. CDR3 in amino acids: CSVDSSLQETQYF. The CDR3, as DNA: TGCAGCGTTGACTCTAGCCTTCAAGAGACCCAGTACTTC.

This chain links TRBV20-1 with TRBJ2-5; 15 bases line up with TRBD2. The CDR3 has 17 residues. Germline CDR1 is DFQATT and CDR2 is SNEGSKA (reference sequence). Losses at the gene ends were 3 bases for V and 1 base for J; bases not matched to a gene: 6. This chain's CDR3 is CSASPGLAGGIQETQYF. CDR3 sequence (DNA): TGCAGTGCTAGCCCGGGACTAGCGGGGGGAATCCAAGAGACCCAGTACTTC.

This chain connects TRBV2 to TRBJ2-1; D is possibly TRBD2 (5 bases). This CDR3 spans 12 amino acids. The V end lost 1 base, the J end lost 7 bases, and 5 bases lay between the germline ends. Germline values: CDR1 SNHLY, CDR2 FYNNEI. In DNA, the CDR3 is TGTGCCAGCAGTGAAGGCGGGAATGAGCAGTTCTTC. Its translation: CASSEGGNEQFF.

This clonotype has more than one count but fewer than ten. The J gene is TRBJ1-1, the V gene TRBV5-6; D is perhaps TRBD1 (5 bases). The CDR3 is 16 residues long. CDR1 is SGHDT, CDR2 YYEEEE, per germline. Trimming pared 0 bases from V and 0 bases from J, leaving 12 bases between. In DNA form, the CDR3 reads TGTGCCAGCAGCTTGGAACGGGGCGTTGTGAACACTGAAGCTTTCTTT. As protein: CASSLERGVVNTEAFF.

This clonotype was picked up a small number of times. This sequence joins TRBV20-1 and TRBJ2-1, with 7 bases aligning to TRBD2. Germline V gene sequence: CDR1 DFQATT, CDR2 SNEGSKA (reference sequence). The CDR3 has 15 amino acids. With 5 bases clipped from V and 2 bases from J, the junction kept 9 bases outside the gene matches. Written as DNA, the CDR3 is TGCAGTGCTTCGCCGATTAGCGGGCCCTACAATGAGCAGTTCTTC. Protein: CSASPISGPYNEQFF.

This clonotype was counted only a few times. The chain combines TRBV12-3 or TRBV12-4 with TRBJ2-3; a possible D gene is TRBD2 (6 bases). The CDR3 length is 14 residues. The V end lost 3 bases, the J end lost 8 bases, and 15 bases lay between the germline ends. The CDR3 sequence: CASSLRERAVTQYF. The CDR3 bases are TGTGCCAGCAGTTTGCGGGAACGTGCAGTTACGCAGTATTTT.

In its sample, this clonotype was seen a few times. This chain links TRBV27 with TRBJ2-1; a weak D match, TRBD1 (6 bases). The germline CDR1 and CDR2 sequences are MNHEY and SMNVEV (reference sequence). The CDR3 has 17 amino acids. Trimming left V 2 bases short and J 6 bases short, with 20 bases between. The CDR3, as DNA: TGTGCCAGCAGTTTAATGGGGGCACCTGCACGAATCAATGAGCAGTTCTTC. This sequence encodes CASSLMGAPARINEQFF.

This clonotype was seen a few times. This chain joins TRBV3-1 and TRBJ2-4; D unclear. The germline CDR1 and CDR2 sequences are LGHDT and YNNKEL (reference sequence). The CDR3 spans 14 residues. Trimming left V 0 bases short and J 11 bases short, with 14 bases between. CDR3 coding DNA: TGTGCCAGCAGCCAAGAGGTGGGTCCCGCCGTTCAGTACTTC. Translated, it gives CASSQEVGPAVQYF.